Listed here are 27 T cell receptor beta chains from one sample, sequenced in a study of cytomegalovirus exposure and HLA in healthy donors. PCR was performed using 60 Vbeta and 13 Jbeta primers. Assay used: immunoSEQ multiplex PCR; TCRdb lists only in-frame clones, some missing. The top ten clones hold approximately 3.4% of a sample with 150,000 to 200,000 clones, around four fifths of them seen once. Sequenced input: PBMCs. All receptors derive from a female donor in good health and CMV-seronegative.

Written as DNA, the CDR3 is TGTGCCAGTAGTATATCTAGCGGGAGCACAGATACGCAGTATTTT. Residues: CASSISSGSTDTQYF. The chain employs TRBV19 and TRBJ2-3, with 8 bases aligning to TRBD2. The CDR3 has 15 residues. Trimming took 2 bases from V and 0 from J; bases not matched to a gene: 1. Germline V gene sequence: CDR1 LNHDA, CDR2 SQIVND (reference sequence).

The V and J genes are TRBV7-2 and TRBJ2-3; 8 bases are a match to TRBD2. The CDR3 spans 18 residues. Trimming took 5 bases from V and 2 from J; bases not matched to a gene: 15. The germline CDR1 and CDR2 sequences are SGHTA and FQGNSA. The CDR3 reads CASSTRTPGLGTTDTQYF. As DNA, the CDR3 is TGTGCCAGCAGCACCCGAACCCCGGGACTAGGGACCACAGATACGCAGTATTTT.

The chain uses TRBV19 and TRBJ1-4, with D unclear. V dropped 5 bases and J dropped 6 bases, with 13 bases sitting between them. The CDR3 is 14 residues long. The germline gives CDR1 LNHDA, CDR2 SQIVND (reference sequence). The DNA for the CDR3 is TGTGCCAGTAGTTTCCAGAGGGCGGATGAAAAACTGTTTTTT. Its protein product is CASSFQRADEKLFF. Full variable domain (remainder filled in from reference TRBV19 and TRBJ1-4): DGGITQSPKYLFRKEGQNVTLSCEQNLNHDAMYWYRQDPGQGLRLIYYSQIVNDFQKGDIAEGYSVSREKKESFPLTVTSAQKNPTAFYLCASSFQRADEKLFFGSGTQLSVL.

The rearrangement uses TRBV4-1 and TRBJ2-3; D remains ambiguous. The CDR3 length is 12 residues. Deletions cut 4 bases from V and 7 bases from J, with 9 bases between. Germline CDR1 MGHRA, CDR2 YSYEKL. The CDR3 loop is CASSPRTNTQYF. CDR3 DNA: TGCGCCAGCAGCCCCAGAACCAATACGCAGTATTTT.

This clone was picked up one time. The chain employs TRBV28 and TRBJ1-2; D gene uncertain. Per germline, CDR1 MDHEN and CDR2 SYDVKM. CDR3 length: 16 residues. Trimming took off 6 bases at V and 2 bases at J, with 19 bases between the two ends. The CDR3 here is CASSPLEAILNYGYTF. CDR3 bases: TGTGCCAGCAGCCCCCTCGAGGCCATACTAAACTATGGCTACACCTTC.

J is TRBJ2-7 and V is TRBV28; no reliable D call. The CDR3 contains 12 residues. Trimming cost V 6 bases and J 4 bases, with 10 bases left between them. Germline V gives CDR1 MDHEN, CDR2 SYDVKM. This CDR3 reads CASRNTIYEQYF. CDR3 nucleotides: TGTGCCAGCAGAAACACAATTTACGAGCAGTACTTC.

The J gene is TRBJ2-1, the V gene TRBV7-9; 7 nucleotides line up with TRBD2. The ends lost 0 bases at V and 8 bases at J; junction bases unmatched: 7. The germline gives CDR1 SEHNR, CDR2 FQNEAQ (reference sequence). CDR3 length equals 15 residues. CDR3 loop: CASSLAGGPLDEQFF. Here the CDR3 DNA reads TGTGCCAGCAGCTTAGCGGGAGGGCCCCTTGATGAGCAGTTCTTC.

This rearrangement joins TRBV7-2 to TRBJ1-1; D not certain. V lost 2 bases and J lost 4, with 11 bases in between. Germline lookup yields CDR1 SGHTA and CDR2 FQGNSA. CDR3 length: 14 residues. The CDR3 DNA reads as TGTGCCAGCAGCTTAATGAGGGTTGGCACTGAAGCTTTCTTT. This translates into CASSLMRVGTEAFF.

V and J are TRBV10-1 and TRBJ2-7; possibly TRBD2 for D (6 bases). This CDR3 region has 15 residues. Trimming took off 0 bases at V and 4 bases at J, with 13 bases between the two ends. CDR1 and CDR2 from the germline V gene are WNHNN and SYGVQD (reference sequence). CDR3 DNA: TGCGCCAGCAGTGAGTCCCCCGGGAGAGGTTACGAGCAGTACTTC. Residues: CASSESPGRGYEQYF.

The chain joins TRBV19 to TRBJ1-1; 8 nucleotides agree with TRBD1. Germline lookup yields CDR1 LNHDA and CDR2 SQIVND (reference sequence). The CDR3 is 15 residues long. The ends lost 3 bases at V and 4 bases at J; junction bases unmatched: 7. CDR3 sequence reads: CASSIAGGAGTEAFF. The DNA for the CDR3 is TGTGCCAGTAGTATCGCAGGGGGCGCGGGCACTGAAGCTTTCTTT.

This clone has a handful of counts. V is TRBV2 and J is TRBJ2-5; TRBD2 matches at 9 bases. The CDR3 sequence is 14 residues long. The germline CDR1 and CDR2 sequences are SNHLY and FYNNEI. Trimming at V came to 7 bases and at J to 2 bases, leaving 5 bases not matched to a gene. This CDR3 reads CASNSGSRQETQYF. CDR3 coding DNA: TGTGCCAGCAATAGCGGGAGCAGACAAGAGACCCAGTACTTC.

This clone was seen only a few times. The J gene is TRBJ2-7, the V gene TRBV29-1; D is perhaps TRBD2 (6 bases). The germline gives CDR1 SQVTM, CDR2 ANQGSEA. The ends were cut back, 2 bases at V and 2 bases at J, with 16 bases in the middle. The CDR3 sequence is 15 residues long. CDR3 in DNA: TGCAGCGTTGAAAGCGGGCAGGGACCCGCCTACGAGCAGTACTTC. Translating gives CSVESGQGPAYEQYF.

This sequence joins TRBV19 and TRBJ1-4, with D unclear. V lost 5 bases to trimming and J lost 5 bases, with 9 bases between them. Looked up from germline, CDR1 is LNHDA and CDR2 is SQIVND (reference sequence). CDR3 length equals 13 residues. Written as DNA, the CDR3 is TGTGCCAGTAGTTTCTGGGAGAATGAAAAACTGTTTTTT. This gives the protein CASSFWENEKLFF. The full variable domain, in which reference TRBV19 and TRBJ1-4 provide the parts outside the CDR3, is DGGITQSPKYLFRKEGQNVTLSCEQNLNHDAMYWYRQDPGQGLRLIYYSQIVNDFQKGDIAEGYSVSREKKESFPLTVTSAQKNPTAFYLCASSFWENEKLFFGSGTQLSVL.

At least ten counts were recorded for this clone. The chain combines TRBV5-1 with TRBJ1-1; D gene uncertain. This CDR3 has 14 amino acids. Trimming stripped 0 bases from V and 1 base from J, with 7 bases between. CDR1 SGHRS and CDR2 YFSETQ come from the germline V gene. The DNA of the CDR3 is TGCGCCAGCAGCTTGGTCCTGTCGAACACTGAAGCTTTCTTT. Its translation is CASSLVLSNTEAFF.

This chain uses TRBV19 with TRBJ2-3, with TRBD2 matching 7 bases. V shed 4 bases and J 7 bases; nucleotides not matched to a gene: 8. The germline V gene encodes CDR1 LNHDA and CDR2 SQIVND (reference sequence). This CDR3 is 14 amino acids long. CDR3 DNA: TGTGCCAGTAGTAATCAGGGAGGGCTCTATACGCAGTATTTT. Amino acid sequence: CASSNQGGLYTQYF.

The J gene is TRBJ2-3, the V gene TRBV23-1; 9 bases agree with TRBD1. TRBV23-1 is noted as an ORF with a role that remains uncertain. The CDR3 totals 16 residues. Unmatched junction bases numbered 3, after V lost 0 bases and J lost 2 bases. CDR3: CASSQSRDRATDTQYF. Here the CDR3 DNA reads TGCGCCAGCAGTCAATCTAGGGACAGGGCCACAGATACGCAGTATTTT.

This clone was seen only once. This chain connects TRBV5-4 to TRBJ1-5; D call uncertain. This CDR3 has 16 residues. Trimming took 2 bases from V and 3 from J, leaving 15 bases between them. CDR1 SGHNT and CDR2 YYREEE come from the germline V gene (reference sequence). The CDR3 DNA reads as TGTGCCAGCAGCTTTTTTGGACCCGGGAACAATCAGCCCCAGCATTTT. Translated, it gives CASSFFGPGNNQPQHF. Drawing the rest from reference TRBV5-4 and TRBJ1-5, the complete variable domain is ETGVTQSPTHLIKTRGQQVTLRCSSQSGHNTVSWYQQALGQGPQFIFQYYREEENGRGNFPPRFSGLQFPNYSSELNVNALELDDSALYLCASSFFGPGNNQPQHFGDGTRLSIL.

The chain joins TRBV14 to TRBJ1-6; TRBD1 matches at 7 bases. Germline CDR1 SGHDN, CDR2 FVKESK. J was trimmed by 7 bases and V by 1 base; bases with no gene match: 13. The CDR3 consists of 18 residues. CDR3: CASSQGEMQGGLNSPLHF. CDR3 coding DNA: TGTGCCAGCAGCCAAGGTGAAATGCAGGGGGGTTTGAATTCACCCCTCCACTTT.

This clone was seen a few times. The chain couples TRBV6-4 to TRBJ2-3, with D possibly matching TRBD2 (6 bases). Germline-derived CDR1 and CDR2 are MRHNA and SNTAGT. V was shortened by 5 bases and J by 0 bases, with 6 bases between the two germline ends. CDR3 length equals 13 residues. The CDR3: CASSSGSTDTQYF. The CDR3, as DNA: TGTGCCAGCAGTAGCGGGAGCACAGATACGCAGTATTTT.

V and J are TRBV10-3 and TRBJ1-5; D is possibly TRBD1 (6 bases). The CDR3 extends over 14 amino acids. Germline values: CDR1 ENHRY, CDR2 SYGVKD. V shed 0 bases and J shed 7 bases, with 10 bases lying between them. CDR3 residues: CAISESGGGQPQHF. The CDR3 bases are TGTGCCATCAGTGAGTCAGGGGGAGGGCAGCCCCAGCATTTT.

This clone was counted between two and nine times. This sample also contains other DNA sequences that code for the same CDR3. This chain links TRBV15 with TRBJ1-2, with D perhaps matching TRBD1 (5 bases). CDR1 and CDR2 (germline): LNHNV, YYDKDF (reference sequence). The CDR3 covers 14 residues. The V gene lost 0 bases and the J gene lost 1 base, with 6 bases spanning the gap. The chain's CDR3 is CATSRDRGNYGYTF. CDR3 sequence (DNA): TGTGCCACCAGCAGAGATAGGGGTAACTATGGCTACACCTTC. Based on the CDR3 plus reference TRBV15 and TRBJ1-2, the full variable domain is DAMVIQNPRYQVTQFGKPVTLSCSQTLNHNVMYWYQQKSSQAPKLLFHYYDKDFNNEADTPDNFQSRRPNTSFCFLDIRSPGLGDTAMYLCATSRDRGNYGYTFGSGTRLTVV.

This rearrangement joins TRBV6-5 to TRBJ2-1, with 8 bases aligning to TRBD2. The CDR3 has 15 residues. V trimming: 2 bases; J trimming: 4 bases; junction bases outside the gene matches: 4. Per germline, CDR1 MNHEY and CDR2 SVGAGI. CDR3 residues: CASSYAASGYNEQFF. In DNA form, the CDR3 reads TGTGCCAGCAGTTACGCGGCTAGCGGGTACAATGAGCAGTTCTTC.

The chain recombines TRBV7-9 with TRBJ2-7; 7 positions match TRBD1. The CDR3 has 14 amino acids. Looked up from germline, CDR1 is SEHNR and CDR2 is FQNEAQ (reference sequence). V gave up 2 bases and J gave up 7 bases; unmatched junction bases: 8. This CDR3 is CASSLRDRGREQYF. The CDR3 nucleotides read TGTGCCAGCAGCTTACGGGACAGAGGAAGGGAGCAGTACTTC.

This chain links TRBV5-4 with TRBJ1-1, with D unclear. V gave up 0 bases and J gave up 5 bases, with 11 bases separating them. CDR1 and CDR2 from the germline V gene are SGHNT and YYREEE (reference sequence). The CDR3 is 14 residues long. CDR3 nucleotides: TGTGCCAGCAGCTTGGGGGCGTCTGATACTGAAGCTTTCTTT. Translation gives CASSLGASDTEAFF. Using reference TRBV5-4 and TRBJ1-1 for the parts outside the CDR3, the full variable domain is ETGVTQSPTHLIKTRGQQVTLRCSSQSGHNTVSWYQQALGQGPQFIFQYYREEENGRGNFPPRFSGLQFPNYSSELNVNALELDDSALYLCASSLGASDTEAFFGQGTRLTVV.

The chain couples TRBV19 to TRBJ2-3; D is possibly TRBD2 (6 bases). The germline V and J ends were trimmed by 5 bases and 0 bases, with 9 bases remaining between them. Germline V gives CDR1 LNHDA, CDR2 SQIVND (reference sequence). CDR3 length: 14 residues. Here the CDR3 DNA reads TGTGCCAGTAGTTGGCGGGGAAGCACAGATACGCAGTATTTT. This gives the protein CASSWRGSTDTQYF.

V usage is TRBV5-1 and J usage is TRBJ1-6; D is unresolved. V lost 4 bases and J 3 bases, leaving 14 bases between the germline ends. Germline lookup yields CDR1 SGHRS and CDR2 YFSETQ. This CDR3 is built from 16 residues. The CDR3 sequence: CASSPADGNYNSPLHF. The CDR3 DNA is TGCGCCAGCAGCCCAGCCGACGGGAACTATAATTCACCCCTCCACTTT.

This chain connects TRBV25-1 to TRBJ2-1, with D perhaps matching TRBD2 (7 bases). Trimming removed 1 base at V and 5 bases at J, with 15 bases between. From germline, CDR1 is MGHDK and CDR2 SYGVNS. This CDR3 is built from 16 residues. CDR3 protein: CASSEWEGGGHNEQFF. The CDR3 DNA sequence: TGTGCCAGCAGTGAATGGGAGGGGGGGGGACACAATGAGCAGTTCTTC.